The sequence of this T cell receptor (beta chain) was determined in a study of T cell responses to AZD1222 COVID-19 vaccine. Study-level results: Vaccine-associated CD4 TCRs ranged over spike, dominating at 160-218 and 743-854. A rise in Spike-specific TCR breadth and depth followed two AZD1222 doses. Repertoire sampling occurred only after the peak T cell response. Reportedly, nearly half the spike-specific TCRs target unmutated variant regions.

J gave up 8 bases and V 3 bases, and 6 bases lay outside the gene matches. Germline CDR1 LNHDA, CDR2 SQIVND (reference sequence). The CDR3 runs to 13 residues. The assay was immunoSEQ multiplex PCR, and TCRdb's table has in-frame clones only and misses some. The sample has fewer than 200,000 clones, just over 90% seen once; the top ten hold less than 3%. With respect to this clone: Its specificity is not known.

The receptor's source is an adult in good health. This chain connects TRBV19 to TRBJ1-2, with 7 bases aligning to TRBD1. Source: peripheral blood, taken on day 0 of AZD1222 vaccination. CDR3 residues: CASSMTGLVGYTF. The CDR3 coding sequence is TGTGCCAGTAGTATGACAGGGTTGGTGGGCTACACCTTC.